The 8 T cell receptor beta chains listed next were all sequenced from one sample in a study of CD8 T cells in ankylosing spondylitis (TCRdb year 2017). Library preparation used 5' RACE. The data were produced on an Illumina HiSeq 2500. TCRdb handled the public reads itself, with Q25 trimming in fastp and clone calling in MiXCR, and kept productive beta chains. Rows merge per CDR3 protein into single entries with the most common DNA and genes. Across this sample there are 250,000 or so distinct CDR3 sequences, with roughly a quarter seen only once. The ten largest make up approximately 0.61% of the sample. Sequencing used blood, either unsorted or a sorted T cell fraction (not recorded which). Source of these receptors: a male donor with ankylosing spondylitis or in good health (not recorded which).

This clonotype occurred many times. The chain combines TRBV20-1 with TRBJ2-7; D gene unclear. The V gene lost 3 bases and the J gene lost 4 bases, with 10 bases spanning the gap. Per germline, CDR1 DFQATT and CDR2 SNEGSKA (reference sequence). The CDR3 has 12 amino acids. CDR3 DNA: TGCAGTGCTAGGGGCAGCCCGTACGAGCAGTACTTC. It codes for CSARGSPYEQYF.

The gene calls are TRBV7-9 and TRBJ2-1; the D gene could be TRBD1 or TRBD2 (5 bases each). Germline CDR1 reads SEHNR; CDR2 reads FQNEAQ (reference sequence). The CDR3 is 14 amino acids. Trimming shortened V by 5 bases and J by 3 bases, and 11 bases separated the two germline ends. The CDR3 coding sequence is TGTGCCAGCAGCGCGCCGGGGCTCTACAATGAGCAGTTCTTC. Translation: CASSAPGLYNEQFF.

This clonotype came up many times. The chain carries TRBV24-1 and TRBJ1-2; a weak D match, TRBD1 (5 bases). The V end lost 7 bases, the J end lost 8 bases, and 16 bases lay between the germline ends. This CDR3 spans 13 amino acids. Per the germline V gene, CDR1 is KGHDR and CDR2 is SFDVKD. CDR3 region: CATRGQGEGGYTF. In DNA, the CDR3 is TGTGCCACCAGGGGTCAGGGAGAAGGAGGCTACACCTTC.

This clonotype was seen more than once but under ten times. This chain joins TRBV10-3 and TRBJ2-1, with D unclear. The CDR3 spans 15 residues. Germline V CDR1 and CDR2: ENHRY, SYGVKD. Trimming pared 9 bases from V and 0 bases from J, leaving 15 bases between. Here the CDR3 DNA reads TGTGCCATTTCCGGTAAGGGCAACTCCTACAATGAGCAGTTCTTC. This codes for CAISGKGNSYNEQFF.

The chain couples TRBV20-1 to TRBJ2-1; D is possibly TRBD1 or TRBD2 (5 bases each). Deletions cut 3 bases from V and 7 bases from J, with 25 bases between. The CDR3 has 17 residues. Germline V gene data show CDR1 as DFQATT and CDR2 as SNEGSKA (reference sequence). The CDR3 sequence is CSASHVGAGHGVNEQFF. The CDR3 nucleotides are TGCAGTGCTAGCCATGTTGGGGCGGGCCATGGGGTAAATGAGCAGTTCTTC.

This clonotype was seen only once. The rearrangement uses TRBV7-3 and TRBJ2-1, with D perhaps assigned TRBD1 or TRBD2 (6 bases each). The germline CDR1 and CDR2 sequences are SGHTA and FQGTGA. Trimming stripped 5 bases from V and 0 bases from J, with 11 bases between. The CDR3 has 15 amino acids. The CDR3 here is CASSKGGLSYNEQFF. Written as DNA, the CDR3 is TGTGCCAGCAGCAAGGGGGGTCTCTCCTACAATGAGCAGTTCTTC.

This clonotype was counted many times. The chain carries TRBV29-1 and TRBJ2-1, with D unresolved. This CDR3 region has 16 residues. The V and J ends lost 5 bases and 4 bases respectively, with 21 bases between them. Germline V gene data show CDR1 as SQVTM and CDR2 as ANQGSEA. DNA of the CDR3: TGCAGCGTTCCAAAAGCCCTCAAGCTAGGTTACAATGAGCAGTTCTTC. Translating gives CSVPKALKLGYNEQFF.

This clonotype was counted many times. The chain employs TRBV29-1 and TRBJ1-2; 8 nucleotides line up with TRBD1. CDR3 length: 12 residues. Looked up from germline, CDR1 is SQVTM and CDR2 is ANQGSEA. Here the CDR3 reads CSARVTGDGYTF. In DNA form, the CDR3 reads TGCAGTGCCCGTGTGACAGGGGATGGCTACACCTTC.